What follows are 22 T cell receptor beta chains derived from one specimen sequenced in a study of T cells after yellow fever vaccination. Each CDR3 protein gets one entry after TCRdb re-called the 5' RACE reads with MiXCR. The sample records roughly 68,000 distinct CDR3 sequences, around 7% being singletons. This material consisted of CD8+ T cells sorted from PBMCs, taken more than 35 days after the first yellow fever vaccination. These receptors were collected from a man younger than 30 who received the YFV17D yellow fever vaccine.

In this sample, this clonotype turned up many times. The chain recombines TRBV7-6 with TRBJ2-7, with a weak D call TRBD1 (5 bases). The CDR3 is made up of 15 amino acids. Trimming pared 3 bases from V and 0 bases from J, leaving 12 bases between. Germline-derived CDR1 and CDR2 are SGHVS and FNYEAQ. The CDR3 here is CASSFRTSSSYEQYF. In DNA form, the CDR3 reads TGTGCCAGCAGCTTTAGGACATCAAGCTCCTACGAGCAGTACTTC.

The table lists this clonotype with many counts. The rearrangement uses TRBV27 and TRBJ2-2; D unresolved. Germline CDR1 MNHEY, CDR2 SMNVEV (reference sequence). V was clipped by 3 bases and J by 7 bases, with 3 bases between them. The CDR3 has 11 residues. The CDR3 loop reads CASSFLGELFF. CDR3 sequence (DNA): TGTGCCAGCAGTTTTCTCGGGGAGCTGTTTTTT.

J is TRBJ2-2 and V is TRBV9; a possible D gene is TRBD2 (6 bases). From germline, CDR1 is SGDLS and CDR2 YYNGEE. The V gene lost 0 bases and the J gene lost 5 bases, with 8 bases spanning the gap. The CDR3 loop spans 14 amino acids. The CDR3 DNA is TGTGCCAGCAGCGTAGCTGGGGGGACCGGGGAGCTGTTTTTT. It yields the protein CASSVAGGTGELFF.

This clonotype was detected many times. V gene TRBV12-3 or TRBV12-4 combines with J gene TRBJ1-1; the match to TRBD1 covers 7 bases. V shed 6 bases and J 1 base; nucleotides not matched to a gene: 2. The CDR3 runs to 13 residues. The CDR3 is CASSDRANTEAFF. In nucleotides, the CDR3 is TGTGCCAGCAGCGACAGGGCGAACACTGAAGCTTTCTTT.

This clonotype appeared many times. The chain uses TRBV2 and TRBJ2-1; D remains ambiguous. This CDR3 is 13 amino acids long. CDR1 is SNHLY, CDR2 FYNNEI, per germline. Trimming cost V 4 bases and J 5 bases, with 9 bases left between them. The chain's CDR3 is CASSGGLDNEQFF. CDR3 in DNA: TGTGCCAGCAGTGGGGGTCTCGACAATGAGCAGTTCTTC.

This clonotype was found many times. In nucleotides, the CDR3 is TGTGCCAGCAGCTTAGCCGCGGGGCCGGCGGGGGGCTACACCTTC. Translation gives CASSLAAGPAGGYTF. The V call is TRBV7-8, the J call TRBJ1-2, with D possibly TRBD1 on 5 matching bases. Germline-derived CDR1 and CDR2 are SGHVS and FQNEAQ. V lost 0 bases to trimming and J lost 8 bases, with 16 bases between them. The CDR3 is 15 residues long.

V usage is TRBV6-5 and J usage is TRBJ2-3; 14 bases are a match to TRBD2. V was pared by 6 bases and J by 6 bases, with 8 bases of the junction left unmatched. Germline V gene lookup returns CDR1 MNHEY and CDR2 SVGAGI. CDR3 size: 16 residues. The CDR3: CASSLTSGGAEDTQYF. The CDR3 DNA reads as TGTGCCAGCAGCTTGACTAGCGGGGGGGCAGAGGATACGCAGTATTTT.

The CDR3, as DNA: TGTGCCAGCAGCTTAGGTACCGCCGGCTCCTACGAGCAGTACTTC. This encodes CASSLGTAGSYEQYF. The J gene is TRBJ2-7, the V gene TRBV7-6; no firm D call. The V gene lost 1 base and the J gene lost 0 bases, with 10 bases spanning the gap. There are 15 residues in the CDR3. Germline V CDR1 and CDR2: SGHVS, FNYEAQ.

This clonotype was seen a handful of times. V and J are TRBV4-1 and TRBJ2-2; possibly TRBD1 for D (5 bases). CDR1 is MGHRA and CDR2 is YSYEKL in the germline V gene. This CDR3 comprises 15 residues. V was shortened by 3 bases and J by 6 bases, with 14 bases between the two germline ends. CDR3 sequence reads: CASSHRPGLAGELFF. The CDR3 nucleotides are TGCGCCAGCAGCCACCGACCAGGGTTGGCCGGGGAGCTGTTTTTT.

This clonotype was seen a few times. The CDR3 loop is CASSPRGEGKNEQYF. For the CDR3, the DNA is TGTGCCAGCAGCCCCAGAGGGGAGGGGAAGAACGAGCAGTACTTC. The chain has TRBV5-5 and TRBJ2-7; 7 bases align to TRBD2. The length of the CDR3 is 15 residues. Per germline, CDR1 SGHKS and CDR2 YYEKEE (reference sequence). V lost 4 bases, J lost 5 bases, and 12 bases stayed unmatched.

This clonotype was seen at least ten times. This CDR3 is CASGNTGYNEQFF. The CDR3 DNA sequence: TGCGCCAGCGGAAATACAGGCTACAATGAGCAGTTCTTC. The chain employs TRBV5-1 and TRBJ2-1; a possible D gene is TRBD1 (5 bases). Germline V CDR1 and CDR2: SGHRS, YFSETQ. Trimming took off 7 bases at V and 3 bases at J, with 11 bases between the two ends. The CDR3 totals 13 residues.

This clonotype was counted ten times or more. The gene calls are TRBV12-3 or TRBV12-4 and TRBJ2-5; D is possibly TRBD1 or TRBD2 (5 bases each). V was cut by 2 bases and J by 5 bases, with 12 bases left in between. The CDR3 spans 14 residues. The CDR3 coding sequence is TGTGCCAGCAGTTTATGGGGGACCGGGGAGACCCAGTACTTC. This translates into CASSLWGTGETQYF.

At least ten counts were recorded for this clonotype. The chain employs TRBV4-3 and TRBJ1-2; 8 bases line up with TRBD1. Trimming at V came to 1 base and at J to 3 bases, leaving 4 bases not matched to a gene. Germline assignment: CDR1 LGHNA and CDR2 YSLEER. This CDR3 region has 15 residues. CDR3 amino acids: CASSQAGTGYYGYTF. The CDR3 DNA reads as TGCGCCAGCAGCCAAGCCGGGACAGGTTACTATGGCTACACCTTC.

The V gene is TRBV2, the J gene TRBJ2-1, with 11 bases matching TRBD2. Germline loops: CDR1 SNHLY, CDR2 FYNNEI. Unmatched junction bases numbered 4, after V lost 4 bases and J lost 2 bases. The CDR3 spans 16 residues. Here the CDR3 reads CASSVTSGATYNEQFF. In DNA, the CDR3 is TGTGCCAGCAGTGTGACTAGCGGGGCTACCTACAATGAGCAGTTCTTC.

This clonotype was counted at least ten times. The rearrangement links TRBV15 to TRBJ2-7; D gene uncertain. Trimming cost V 1 base and J 2 bases, with 9 bases left between them. Germline assignment: CDR1 LNHNV and CDR2 YYDKDF (reference sequence). This CDR3 region has 14 residues. CDR3 coding DNA: TGTGCCACCAGCAGAGTTCTGGGTACCTACGAGCAGTACTTC. Residues: CATSRVLGTYEQYF. The full variable domain, in which reference TRBV15 and TRBJ2-7 provide the parts outside the CDR3, is DAMVIQNPRYQVTQFGKPVTLSCSQTLNHNVMYWYQQKSSQAPKLLFHYYDKDFNNEADTPDNFQSRRPNTSFCFLDIRSPGLGDTAMYLCATSRVLGTYEQYFGPGTRLTVT.

There are a few counts of this clonotype. This chain uses TRBV7-9 with TRBJ1-1, with a possible D match to TRBD1 (6 bases). V was clipped by 4 bases and J by 7 bases, with 7 bases between them. CDR3 length: 11 amino acids. Germline V gives CDR1 SEHNR, CDR2 FQNEAQ (reference sequence). In DNA, the CDR3 is TGTGCCAGCAGCTCAGGGGTTGAAGCTTTCTTT. Amino acid sequence: CASSSGVEAFF. Full variable domain (remainder filled in from reference TRBV7-9 and TRBJ1-1): DTGVSQNPRHKITKRGQNVTFRCDPISEHNRLYWYRQTLGQGPEFLTYFQNEAQLEKSRLLSDRFSAERPKGSFSTLEIQRTEQGDSAMYLCASSSGVEAFFGQGTRLTVV.

The sample holds a few counts of this clonotype. The CDR3 protein is CASSLDLTDREQFF. CDR3 DNA: TGTGCCAGCAGCTTAGATCTAACGGACCGTGAGCAGTTCTTC. This chain uses TRBV7-8 with TRBJ2-1; D unclear. The V and J ends lost 1 base and 9 bases respectively, with 13 bases between them. CDR3 size: 14 residues. The germline CDR1 and CDR2 sequences are SGHVS and FQNEAQ.

The rearrangement joins TRBV5-6 to TRBJ2-1; weak D call: TRBD2 (5 bases). Germline V gives CDR1 SGHDT, CDR2 YYEEEE. Deletions cut 2 bases from V and 14 bases from J, with 11 bases between. The CDR3 contains 11 residues. CDR3 protein: CASSLEGLEFF. CDR3 coding DNA: TGTGCCAGCAGCTTAGAGGGATTGGAGTTCTTC.

This clonotype has a handful of counts. CDR3 region: CATSRDSGYNEQFF. In nucleotides, the CDR3 is TGTGCCACCAGCAGAGATAGCGGGTACAATGAGCAGTTCTTC. The V and J genes are TRBV15 and TRBJ2-1, with 7 nucleotides matching TRBD2. J lost 4 bases, V lost 0 bases, and 0 bases had no gene match. Germline lookup yields CDR1 LNHNV and CDR2 YYDKDF (reference sequence). The CDR3 has 14 amino acids.

The sample holds many counts of this clonotype. The CDR3 region has the DNA TGTGCCAGCAGCTTAGTCAATGAGCAGTTCTTC. Its translation is CASSLVNEQFF. The rearrangement uses TRBV7-2 and TRBJ2-1, with D hard to call. Germline V lookup: CDR1 SGHTA, CDR2 FQGNSA. V was clipped by 1 base and J by 6 bases, with 1 base between them. This CDR3 contains 11 residues.

This clonotype occurred a few times. The J gene is TRBJ2-1, the V gene TRBV28; D may be TRBD2 (6 bases). The CDR3 length is 15 residues. V lost 6 bases and J lost 8, with 20 bases in between. Germline values: CDR1 MDHEN, CDR2 SYDVKM. In DNA form, the CDR3 reads TGTGCCAGCAGGGAAAGTAAGACTAGGATCTATGAGCAGTTCTTC. As protein: CASRESKTRIYEQFF. The whole variable domain, filled in from reference TRBV28 and TRBJ2-1, reads DVKVTQSSRYLVKRTGEKVFLECVQDMDHENMFWYRQDPGLGLRLIYFSYDVKMKEKGDIPEGYSVSREKKERFSLILESASTNQTSMYLCASRESKTRIYEQFFGPGTRLTVL.

V is TRBV4-1 and J is TRBJ1-3, with no clear D. There are 14 residues in the CDR3. The germline gives CDR1 MGHRA, CDR2 YSYEKL. Trimming shortened V by 4 bases and J by 3 bases, and 10 bases separated the two germline ends. Here the CDR3 DNA reads TGCGCCAGCAGCCTTCTAGCGGGTGGAAACACCATATATTTT. It specifies CASSLLAGGNTIYF.